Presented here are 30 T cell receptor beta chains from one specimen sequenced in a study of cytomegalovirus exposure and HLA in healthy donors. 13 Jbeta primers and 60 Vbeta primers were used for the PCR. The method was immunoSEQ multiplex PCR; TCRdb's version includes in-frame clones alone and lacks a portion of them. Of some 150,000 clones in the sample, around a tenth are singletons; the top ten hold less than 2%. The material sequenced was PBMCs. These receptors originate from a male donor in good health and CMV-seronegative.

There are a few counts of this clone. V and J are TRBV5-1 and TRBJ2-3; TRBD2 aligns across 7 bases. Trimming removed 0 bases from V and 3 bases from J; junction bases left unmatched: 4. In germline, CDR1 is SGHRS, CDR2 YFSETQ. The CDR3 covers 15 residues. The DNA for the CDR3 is TGCGCCAGCAGCTTGGAATCCGGGAGGACAGATACGCAGTATTTT. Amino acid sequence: CASSLESGRTDTQYF.

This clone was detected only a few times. CDR3 in amino acids: CASSQPGYTEAFF. The CDR3 region has the DNA TGTGCCAGCAGCCAGCCAGGGTACACTGAAGCTTTCTTT. The chain has TRBV6-1 and TRBJ1-1, with TRBD1 as a possible D gene (5 bases). V shed 6 bases and J shed 3 bases, with 11 bases lying between them. The CDR3 spans 13 residues. Germline V gene sequence: CDR1 MNHNS, CDR2 SASEGT.

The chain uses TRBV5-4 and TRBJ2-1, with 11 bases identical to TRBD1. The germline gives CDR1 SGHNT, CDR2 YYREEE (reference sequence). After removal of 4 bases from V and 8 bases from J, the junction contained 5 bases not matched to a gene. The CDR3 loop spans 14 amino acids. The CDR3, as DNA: TGTGCCAGCAGCCGGACAGGGGGCATTTATGAGCAGTTCTTC. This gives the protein CASSRTGGIYEQFF.

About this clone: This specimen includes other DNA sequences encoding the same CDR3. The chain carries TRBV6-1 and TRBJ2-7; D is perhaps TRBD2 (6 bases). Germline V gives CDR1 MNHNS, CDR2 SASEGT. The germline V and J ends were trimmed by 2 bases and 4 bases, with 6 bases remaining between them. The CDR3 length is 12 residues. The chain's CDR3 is CASSERGYEQYF. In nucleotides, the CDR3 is TGTGCCAGCAGTGAACGGGGGTACGAGCAGTACTTC.

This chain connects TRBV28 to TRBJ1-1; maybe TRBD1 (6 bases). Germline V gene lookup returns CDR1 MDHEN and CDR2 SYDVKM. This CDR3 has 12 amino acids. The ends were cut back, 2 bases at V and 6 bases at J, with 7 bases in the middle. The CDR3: CASSLGTPEAFF. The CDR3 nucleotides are TGTGCCAGCAGTTTAGGGACACCTGAAGCTTTCTTT.

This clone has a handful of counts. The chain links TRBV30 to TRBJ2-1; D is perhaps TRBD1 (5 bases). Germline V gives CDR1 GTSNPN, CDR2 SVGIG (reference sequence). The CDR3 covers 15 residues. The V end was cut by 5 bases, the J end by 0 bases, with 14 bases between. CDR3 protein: CAWAKVGPSYNEQFF. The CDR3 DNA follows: TGTGCCTGGGCGAAGGTGGGGCCCTCCTACAATGAGCAGTTCTTC.

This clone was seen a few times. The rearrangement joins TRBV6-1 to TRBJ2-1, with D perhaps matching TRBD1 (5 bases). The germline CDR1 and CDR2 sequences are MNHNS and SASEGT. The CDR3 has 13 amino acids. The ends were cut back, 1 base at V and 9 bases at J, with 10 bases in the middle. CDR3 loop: CASSEGGWGEQFF. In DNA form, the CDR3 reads TGTGCCAGCAGTGAAGGGGGCTGGGGTGAGCAGTTCTTC.

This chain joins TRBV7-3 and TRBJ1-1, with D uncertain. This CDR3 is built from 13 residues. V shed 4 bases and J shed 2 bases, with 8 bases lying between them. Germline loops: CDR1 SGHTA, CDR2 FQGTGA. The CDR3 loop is CASSSKPNTEAFF. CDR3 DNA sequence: TGTGCCAGCAGCTCAAAGCCAAACACTGAAGCTTTCTTT.

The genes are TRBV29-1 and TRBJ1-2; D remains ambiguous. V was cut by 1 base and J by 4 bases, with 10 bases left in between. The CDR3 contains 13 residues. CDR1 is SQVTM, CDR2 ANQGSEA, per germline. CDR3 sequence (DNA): TGCAGCGTTGAAGTCCAGGAAGGCTATGGCTACACCTTC. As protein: CSVEVQEGYGYTF.

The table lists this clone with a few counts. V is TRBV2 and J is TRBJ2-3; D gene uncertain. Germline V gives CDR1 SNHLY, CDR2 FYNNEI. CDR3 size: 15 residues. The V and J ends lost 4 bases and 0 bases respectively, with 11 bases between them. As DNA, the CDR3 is TGTGCCAGCAGTGGGGTGCGGTTAAGCACAGATACGCAGTATTTT. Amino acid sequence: CASSGVRLSTDTQYF. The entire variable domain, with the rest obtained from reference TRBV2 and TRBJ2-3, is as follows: EPEVTQTPSHQVTQMGQEVILRCVPISNHLYFYWYRQILGQKVEFLVSFYNNEISEKSEIFDDQFSVERPDGSNFTLKIRSTKLEDSAMYFCASSGVRLSTDTQYFGPGTRLTVL.

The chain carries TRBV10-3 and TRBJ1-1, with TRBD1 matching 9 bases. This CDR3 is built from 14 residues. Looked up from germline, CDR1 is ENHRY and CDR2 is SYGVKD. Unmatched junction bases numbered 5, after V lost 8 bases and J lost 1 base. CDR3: CAIGGTGTNTEAFF. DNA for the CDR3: TGTGCCATCGGGGGGACAGGGACGAACACTGAAGCTTTCTTT.

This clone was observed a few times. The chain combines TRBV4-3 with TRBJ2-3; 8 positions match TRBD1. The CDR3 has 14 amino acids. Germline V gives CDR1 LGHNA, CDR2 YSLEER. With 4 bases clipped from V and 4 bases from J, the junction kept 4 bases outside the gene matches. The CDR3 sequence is CASSLDRGPDTQYF. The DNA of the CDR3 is TGCGCCAGCAGCCTAGACAGGGGCCCAGATACGCAGTATTTT.

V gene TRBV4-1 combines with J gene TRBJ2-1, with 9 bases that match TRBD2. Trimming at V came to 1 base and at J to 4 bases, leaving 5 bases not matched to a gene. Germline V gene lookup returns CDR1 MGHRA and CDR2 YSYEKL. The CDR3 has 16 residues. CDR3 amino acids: CASSQGRLAVYNEQFF. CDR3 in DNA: TGCGCCAGCAGCCAAGGCCGACTAGCGGTTTACAATGAGCAGTTCTTC.

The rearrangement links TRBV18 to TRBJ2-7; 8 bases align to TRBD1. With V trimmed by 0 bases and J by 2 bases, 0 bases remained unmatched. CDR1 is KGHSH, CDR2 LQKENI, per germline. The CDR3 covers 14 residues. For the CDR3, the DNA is TGTGCCAGCTCACCACCGGGACAGGCCTACGAGCAGTACTTC. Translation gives CASSPPGQAYEQYF.

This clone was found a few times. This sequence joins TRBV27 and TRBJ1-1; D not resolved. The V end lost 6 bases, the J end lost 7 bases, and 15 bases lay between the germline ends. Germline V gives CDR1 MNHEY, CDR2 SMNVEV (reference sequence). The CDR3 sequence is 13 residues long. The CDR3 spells CASRRLTGSEAFF. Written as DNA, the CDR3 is TGTGCCAGCAGGCGCCTTACGGGGAGTGAAGCTTTCTTT.

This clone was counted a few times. The CDR3 DNA sequence: TGTGCCAGCAGTTTCCCTAGCGAAACCGGGGAGCTGTTTTTT. Encoded protein: CASSFPSETGELFF. The J gene is TRBJ2-2, the V gene TRBV28; tentatively, D is TRBD2 (6 bases). Germline lookup yields CDR1 MDHEN and CDR2 SYDVKM. The CDR3 has 14 residues. V was clipped by 3 bases and J by 5 bases, with 10 bases between them.

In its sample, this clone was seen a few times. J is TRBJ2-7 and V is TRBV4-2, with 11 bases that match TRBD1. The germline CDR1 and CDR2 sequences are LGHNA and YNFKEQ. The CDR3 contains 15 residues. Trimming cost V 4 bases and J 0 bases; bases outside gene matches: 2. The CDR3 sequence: CASSPGQGASYEQYF. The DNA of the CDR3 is TGTGCCAGCAGCCCCGGACAGGGGGCCTCCTACGAGCAGTACTTC.

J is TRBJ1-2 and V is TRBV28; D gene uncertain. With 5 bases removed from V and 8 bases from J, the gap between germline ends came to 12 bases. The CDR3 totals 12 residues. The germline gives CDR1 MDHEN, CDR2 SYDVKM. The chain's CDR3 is CASSPPGRGYTF. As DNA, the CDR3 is TGTGCCAGCAGTCCCCCGGGTCGGGGCTACACCTTC.

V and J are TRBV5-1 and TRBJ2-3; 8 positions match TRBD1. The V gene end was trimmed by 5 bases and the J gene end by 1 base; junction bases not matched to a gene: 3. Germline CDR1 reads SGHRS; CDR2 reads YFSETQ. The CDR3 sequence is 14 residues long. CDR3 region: CASRPTGGTDTQYF. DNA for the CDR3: TGCGCCAGCAGACCGACAGGGGGCACAGATACGCAGTATTTT.

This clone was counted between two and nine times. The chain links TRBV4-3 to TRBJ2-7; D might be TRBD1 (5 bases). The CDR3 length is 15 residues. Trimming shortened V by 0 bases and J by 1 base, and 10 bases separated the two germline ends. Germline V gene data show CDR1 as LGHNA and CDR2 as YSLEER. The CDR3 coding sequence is TGCGCCAGCAGCCAAGATCGGTGGACATCCTACGAGCAGTACTTC. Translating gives CASSQDRWTSYEQYF.

Here the CDR3 DNA reads TGTGCCAGCAGCTTACAGGCGAACACTGAAGCTTTCTTT. It translates to CASSLQANTEAFF. The chain recombines TRBV7-2 with TRBJ1-1; no clear D gene. V lost 2 bases to trimming and J lost 1 base, with 5 bases between them. This CDR3 region has 13 residues. Germline lookup yields CDR1 SGHTA and CDR2 FQGNSA.

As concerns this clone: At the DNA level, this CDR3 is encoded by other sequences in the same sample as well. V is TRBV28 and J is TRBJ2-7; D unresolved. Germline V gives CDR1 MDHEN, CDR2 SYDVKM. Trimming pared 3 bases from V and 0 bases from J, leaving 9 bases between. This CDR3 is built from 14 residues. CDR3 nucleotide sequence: TGTGCCAGCAGTTTGTATAGAGGCTCCTACGAGCAGTACTTC. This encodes CASSLYRGSYEQYF.

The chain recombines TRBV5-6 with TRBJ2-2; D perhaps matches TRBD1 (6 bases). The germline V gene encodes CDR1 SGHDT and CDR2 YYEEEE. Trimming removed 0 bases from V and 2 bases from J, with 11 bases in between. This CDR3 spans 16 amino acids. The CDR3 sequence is CASSLEGGYNTGELFF. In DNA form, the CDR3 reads TGTGCCAGCAGCTTGGAAGGGGGTTACAACACCGGGGAGCTGTTTTTT.

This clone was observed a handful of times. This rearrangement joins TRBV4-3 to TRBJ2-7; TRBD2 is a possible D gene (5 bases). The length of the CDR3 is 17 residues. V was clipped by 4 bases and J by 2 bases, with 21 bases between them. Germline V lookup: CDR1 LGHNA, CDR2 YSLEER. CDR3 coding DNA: TGCGCCAGCAGCCCCGCGTCGGTGGAGGAGTACCCCTACGAGCAGTACTTC. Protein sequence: CASSPASVEEYPYEQYF.

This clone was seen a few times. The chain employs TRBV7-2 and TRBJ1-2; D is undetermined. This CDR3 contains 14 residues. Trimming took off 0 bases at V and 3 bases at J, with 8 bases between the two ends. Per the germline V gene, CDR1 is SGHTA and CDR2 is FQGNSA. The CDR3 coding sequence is TGTGCCAGCAGCTTAGCAGGGAGCTACTATGGCTACACCTTC. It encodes CASSLAGSYYGYTF.

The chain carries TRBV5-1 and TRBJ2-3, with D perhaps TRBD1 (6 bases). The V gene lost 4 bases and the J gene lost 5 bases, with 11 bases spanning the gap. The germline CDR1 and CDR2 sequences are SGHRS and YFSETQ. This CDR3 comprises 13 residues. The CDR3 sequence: CASSPDSGDTQYF. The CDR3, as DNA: TGCGCCAGCAGCCCGGACAGTGGAGATACGCAGTATTTT.

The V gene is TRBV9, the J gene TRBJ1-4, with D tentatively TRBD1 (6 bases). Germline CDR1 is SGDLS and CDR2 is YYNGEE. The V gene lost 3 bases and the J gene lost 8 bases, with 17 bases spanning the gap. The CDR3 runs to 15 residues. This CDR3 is CASSAGLGQTEKLFF. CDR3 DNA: TGTGCCAGCAGCGCGGGATTAGGACAGACGGAAAAACTGTTTTTT.

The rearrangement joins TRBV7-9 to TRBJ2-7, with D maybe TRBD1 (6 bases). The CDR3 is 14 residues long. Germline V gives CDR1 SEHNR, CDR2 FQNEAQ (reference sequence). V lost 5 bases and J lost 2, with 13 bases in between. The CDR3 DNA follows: TGTGCCAGCAGCCCTTGGACAGAAGCCTACGAGCAGTACTTC. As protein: CASSPWTEAYEQYF.

Here the CDR3 DNA reads TGTGCCAGCAGCCACCTGCGGGGCTACACCTTC. Translating gives CASSHLRGYTF. The chain carries TRBV28 and TRBJ1-2; D not certain. The CDR3 runs to 11 residues. V was pared by 6 bases and J by 8 bases, with 10 bases between. Looked up from germline, CDR1 is MDHEN and CDR2 is SYDVKM.

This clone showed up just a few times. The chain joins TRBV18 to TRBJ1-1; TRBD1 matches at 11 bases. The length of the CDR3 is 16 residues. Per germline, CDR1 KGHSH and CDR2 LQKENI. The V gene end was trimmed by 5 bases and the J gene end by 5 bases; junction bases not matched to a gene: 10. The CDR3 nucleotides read TGTGCCAGCTCAGGGGACAGGGGGTTTTCGAGGACTGAAGCTTTCTTT. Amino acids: CASSGDRGFSRTEAFF.